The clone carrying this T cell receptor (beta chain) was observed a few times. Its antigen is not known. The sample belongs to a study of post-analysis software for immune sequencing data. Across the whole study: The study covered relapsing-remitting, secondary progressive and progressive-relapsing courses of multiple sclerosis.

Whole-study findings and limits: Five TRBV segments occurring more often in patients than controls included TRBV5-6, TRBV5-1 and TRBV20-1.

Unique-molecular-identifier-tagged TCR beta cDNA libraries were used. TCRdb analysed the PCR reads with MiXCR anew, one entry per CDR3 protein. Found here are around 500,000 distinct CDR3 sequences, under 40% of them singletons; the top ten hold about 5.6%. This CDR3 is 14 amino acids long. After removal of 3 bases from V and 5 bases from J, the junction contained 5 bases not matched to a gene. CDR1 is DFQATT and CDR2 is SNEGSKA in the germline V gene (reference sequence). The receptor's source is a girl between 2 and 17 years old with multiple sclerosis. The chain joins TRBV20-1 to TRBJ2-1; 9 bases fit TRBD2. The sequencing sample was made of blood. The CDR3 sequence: CSASRRGGHNEQFF. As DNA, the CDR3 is TGCAGTGCTAGTAGGCGGGGGGGGCACAATGAGCAGTTCTTC.